These 17 T cell receptor beta chains share one sample of origin, sequenced in a study of blood T cell repertoires in COVID-19 (dated by TCRdb to 2019 to 2021). To prepare the library, the immunoSEQ multiplex PCR assay was applied. As stored in TCRdb, this immuneACCESS dataset retains in-frame rearrangements with V and J assigned. A fraction of the clones does not appear; measured against another copy, unresolved V genes explain less than half of the discrepancy, and the remainder lacks a known reason. This sample comprises more than 200,000 clones, 80% to 90% of them detected only once. The ten most abundant clones make up less than 8% of the sample. Sample: PBMCs or T cells enriched from blood (not recorded which). Every receptor here comes from a man between 25 and 39 years old in a cohort exposed to, infected with or recovered from COVID-19 (not recorded which).

V gene TRBV5-8 combines with J gene TRBJ1-1; 8 bases line up with TRBD1. V lost 0 bases, J lost 6 bases, and 13 bases stayed unmatched. The CDR3 extends over 17 amino acids. Germline CDR1 and CDR2: SGHTS and YDEGEE. The CDR3 region is CASSLGDRRRGNAEAFF. The DNA for the CDR3 is TGTGCCAGCAGCTTGGGGGACAGGAGAAGGGGTAACGCTGAAGCTTTCTTT.

This sequence joins TRBV30 and TRBJ1-5; D not certain. This CDR3 is built from 13 residues. Looked up from germline, CDR1 is GTSNPN and CDR2 is SVGIG (reference sequence). V shed 2 bases and J shed 6 bases, with 11 bases lying between them. In DNA, the CDR3 is TGTGCCTGGAGTCTAGGGAGGAGTCAGCCCCAGCATTTT. Translation gives CAWSLGRSQPQHF.

The J gene is TRBJ2-3, the V gene TRBV7-2; TRBD2 is a possible D gene (5 bases). The CDR3 is made up of 15 amino acids. Per germline, CDR1 SGHTA and CDR2 FQGNSA. Trimming shortened V by 1 base and J by 4 bases, and 12 bases separated the two germline ends. The CDR3 loop reads CASSLESRVADTQYF. The CDR3 DNA is TGTGCCAGCAGCTTAGAGTCGAGGGTCGCAGATACGCAGTATTTT.

This chain uses TRBV27 with TRBJ1-6; D ambiguous. Germline values: CDR1 MNHEY, CDR2 SMNVEV (reference sequence). The V end lost 8 bases, the J end lost 0 bases, and 14 bases lay between the germline ends. The CDR3 spans 16 residues. CDR3: CASALLGSSYNSPLHF. In DNA form, the CDR3 reads TGTGCCAGCGCTTTACTAGGGAGCTCCTATAATTCACCCCTCCACTTT.

The rearrangement links TRBV5-6 to TRBJ2-1; 12 bases fit TRBD2. The CDR3 extends over 19 amino acids. CDR1 is SGHDT, CDR2 YYEEEE, per germline. J lost 3 bases, V lost 4 bases, and 14 bases had no gene match. The CDR3 sequence: CASSPGGTSGRIYYNEQFF. For the CDR3, the DNA is TGTGCCAGCAGCCCGGGTGGAACTAGCGGGAGGATCTACTACAATGAGCAGTTCTTC.

About this clone itself: Other nucleotide sequences in the sample specify the same CDR3. The chain has TRBV5-1 and TRBJ1-1; D call uncertain. Germline CDR1 SGHRS, CDR2 YFSETQ. V was trimmed by 0 bases and J by 5 bases, leaving 8 bases between them. The CDR3 runs 13 residues. The CDR3 here is CASSLGRGTEAFF. The CDR3 DNA reads TGCGCCAGCAGCTTGGGACGAGGGACTGAAGCTTTCTTT. The full variable domain, its missing parts supplied by reference TRBV5-1 and TRBJ1-1, is KAGVTQTPRYLIKTRGQQVTLSCSPISGHRSVSWYQQTPGQGLQFLFEYFSETQRNKGNFPGRFSGRQFSNSRSEMNVSTLELGDSALYLCASSLGRGTEAFFGQGTRLTVV.

The chain combines TRBV24-1 with TRBJ1-1; 8 bases fit TRBD1. After removal of 4 bases from V and 1 base from J, the junction contained 4 bases not matched to a gene. Germline-derived CDR1 and CDR2 are KGHDR and SFDVKD. This CDR3 comprises 15 residues. CDR3 protein: CATSDSGTGNTEAFF. For the CDR3, the DNA is TGTGCCACCAGTGACTCCGGGACAGGGAACACTGAAGCTTTCTTT.

This chain joins TRBV2 and TRBJ2-6; maybe TRBD1 (5 bases). The V gene lost 2 bases and the J gene lost 2 bases, with 7 bases spanning the gap. This CDR3 is 15 amino acids long. CDR1 and CDR2 from the germline V gene are SNHLY and FYNNEI. The CDR3 region has the DNA TGTGCCAGCAGTGAAAGGGGCCCTGGGGCCAACGTCCTGACTTTC. Protein sequence: CASSERGPGANVLTF.

This clone has a single count. The V call is TRBV2, the J call TRBJ2-3; 7 nucleotides agree with TRBD2. Germline V gene lookup returns CDR1 SNHLY and CDR2 FYNNEI. J was trimmed by 2 bases and V by 7 bases; bases with no gene match: 9. The CDR3 runs to 15 residues. The CDR3 reads CASKRGATNTDTQYF. The DNA of the CDR3 is TGTGCCAGCAAGCGGGGAGCCACGAACACAGATACGCAGTATTTT.

This clone came up a few times. The chain is built from TRBV16 and TRBJ2-1, with 13 bases identical to TRBD2. The V gene end was trimmed by 4 bases and the J gene end by 5 bases; junction bases not matched to a gene: 11. The V gene's germline CDR1 is KGHSY and CDR2 FQNENV. The CDR3 is made up of 18 amino acids. CDR3 DNA sequence: TGTGCCAGCAGCCGCCTAGGGGGAGGACTAGCGGGAGACAATGAGCAGTTCTTC. Translated: CASSRLGGGLAGDNEQFF.

The chain uses TRBV2 and TRBJ1-6, with D unresolved. V shed 6 bases and J shed 6 bases, with 6 bases lying between them. Germline V gene lookup returns CDR1 SNHLY and CDR2 FYNNEI. The CDR3 totals 12 residues. The CDR3 loop is CASRDSNSPLHF. CDR3 nucleotide sequence: TGTGCCAGCAGAGATAGTAATTCACCCCTCCACTTT.

The chain couples TRBV5-4 to TRBJ2-7; 9 bases match TRBD2. Germline V gene sequence: CDR1 SGHNT, CDR2 YYREEE (reference sequence). The J segment lost 7 bases and the V segment lost 4 bases, leaving 6 bases of the junction unmatched. This CDR3 has 13 amino acids. The CDR3, as DNA: TGTGCCAGCAGCCTCCCCGCGGGGGGGGAGCAGTACTTC. Translated: CASSLPAGGEQYF.

This clone was counted once. The gene calls are TRBV9 and TRBJ1-1; a weak D match, TRBD1 (5 bases). Trimming pared 0 bases from V and 3 bases from J, leaving 18 bases between. Germline V gene sequence: CDR1 SGDLS, CDR2 YYNGEE. This CDR3 has 17 amino acids. The CDR3 reads CASSVAFQGIQDTEAFF. The CDR3 DNA sequence: TGTGCCAGCAGCGTAGCTTTTCAGGGCATACAGGACACTGAAGCTTTCTTT.

The rearrangement uses TRBV11-2 and TRBJ1-1; TRBD1 agrees at 7 bases. V trimming: 0 bases; J trimming: 12 bases; junction bases outside the gene matches: 16. The CDR3 has 16 residues. Germline V gives CDR1 SGHAT, CDR2 FQNNGV. The CDR3 is CASSLDRQGRGVGTFF. In DNA form, the CDR3 reads TGTGCCAGCAGCTTAGACAGACAGGGTAGAGGAGTGGGGACTTTCTTT.

The chain couples TRBV6-5 to TRBJ1-1, with a tentative D call TRBD1 (5 bases). This CDR3 has 14 amino acids. The V and J ends lost 2 bases and 6 bases respectively, with 13 bases between them. Germline lookup yields CDR1 MNHEY and CDR2 SVGAGI. CDR3 amino acids: CASSYGSQGPEAFF. In DNA, the CDR3 is TGTGCCAGCAGTTACGGGTCGCAGGGCCCTGAAGCTTTCTTT.

The chain has TRBV5-1 and TRBJ2-1; D is possibly TRBD2 (7 bases). This CDR3 comprises 14 residues. Germline V gene lookup returns CDR1 SGHRS and CDR2 YFSETQ. V dropped 4 bases and J dropped 2 bases, with 10 bases sitting between them. In nucleotides, the CDR3 is TGCGCCAGCAGCGGGGGGGCTACCTACAATGAGCAGTTCTTC. Amino acid sequence: CASSGGATYNEQFF.

The V call is TRBV11-2, the J call TRBJ1-2; D possibly corresponds to TRBD1 (6 bases). Between the trimmed V and J ends, which lost 0 bases and 7 bases, there was a span of 12 bases. The CDR3 covers 14 residues. Germline-derived CDR1 and CDR2 are SGHAT and FQNNGV. This chain's CDR3 is CASSLESWGLGYTF. CDR3 sequence (DNA): TGTGCCAGCAGCTTAGAATCTTGGGGGCTTGGCTACACCTTC.